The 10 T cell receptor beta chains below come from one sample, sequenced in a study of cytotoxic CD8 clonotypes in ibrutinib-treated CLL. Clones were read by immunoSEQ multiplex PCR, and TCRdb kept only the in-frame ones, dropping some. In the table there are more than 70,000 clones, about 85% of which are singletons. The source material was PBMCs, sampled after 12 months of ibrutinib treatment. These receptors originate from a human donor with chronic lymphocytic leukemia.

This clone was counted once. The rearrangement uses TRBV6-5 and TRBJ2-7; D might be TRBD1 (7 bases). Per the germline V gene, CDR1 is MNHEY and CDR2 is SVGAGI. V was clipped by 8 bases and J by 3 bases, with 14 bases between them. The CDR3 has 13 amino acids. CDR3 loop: CASGRGTDYEQYF. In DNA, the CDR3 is TGTGCCAGCGGACGCGGGACAGACTACGAGCAGTACTTC.

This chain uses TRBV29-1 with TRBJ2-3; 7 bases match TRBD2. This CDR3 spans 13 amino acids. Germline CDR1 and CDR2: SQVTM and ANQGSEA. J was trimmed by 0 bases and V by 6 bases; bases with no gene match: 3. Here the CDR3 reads CSVLSGSTDTQYF. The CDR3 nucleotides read TGCAGCGTCCTTAGCGGGAGCACAGATACGCAGTATTTT.

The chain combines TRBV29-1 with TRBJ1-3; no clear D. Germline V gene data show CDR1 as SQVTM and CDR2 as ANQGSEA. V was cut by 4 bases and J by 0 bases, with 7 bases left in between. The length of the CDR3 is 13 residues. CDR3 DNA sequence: TGCAGCGTTGGGCAGTCCTCTGGAAACACCATATATTTT. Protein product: CSVGQSSGNTIYF.

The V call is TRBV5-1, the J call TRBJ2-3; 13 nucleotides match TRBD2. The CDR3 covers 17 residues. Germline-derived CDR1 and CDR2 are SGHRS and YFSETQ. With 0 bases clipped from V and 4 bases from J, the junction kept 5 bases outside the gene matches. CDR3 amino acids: CASSLGRTSGSADTQYF. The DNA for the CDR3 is TGCGCCAGCAGCTTGGGGAGGACTAGCGGGAGTGCAGATACGCAGTATTTT.

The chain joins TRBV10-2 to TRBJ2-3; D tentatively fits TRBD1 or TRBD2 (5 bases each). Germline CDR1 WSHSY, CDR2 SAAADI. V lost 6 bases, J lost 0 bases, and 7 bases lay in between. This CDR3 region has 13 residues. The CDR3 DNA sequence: TGCGCCAGCAGACGGGACAGCACAGATACGCAGTATTTT. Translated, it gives CASRRDSTDTQYF.

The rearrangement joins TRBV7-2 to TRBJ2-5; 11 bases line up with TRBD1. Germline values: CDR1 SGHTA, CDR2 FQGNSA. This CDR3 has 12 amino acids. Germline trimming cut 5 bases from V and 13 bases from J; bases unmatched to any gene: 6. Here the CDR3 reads CASSPLGTGGYF. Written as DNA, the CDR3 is TGTGCCAGCAGCCCCTTGGGGACAGGGGGGTACTTC.

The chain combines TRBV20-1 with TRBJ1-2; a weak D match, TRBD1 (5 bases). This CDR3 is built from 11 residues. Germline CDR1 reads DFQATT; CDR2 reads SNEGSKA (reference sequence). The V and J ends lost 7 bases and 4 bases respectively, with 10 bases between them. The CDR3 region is CSVGLSYGYTF. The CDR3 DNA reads TGCAGTGTGGGGCTATCCTATGGCTACACCTTC.

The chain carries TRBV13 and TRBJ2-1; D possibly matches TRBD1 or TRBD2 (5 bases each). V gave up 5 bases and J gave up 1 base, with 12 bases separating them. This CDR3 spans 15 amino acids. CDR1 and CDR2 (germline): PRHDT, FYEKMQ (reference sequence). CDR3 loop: CASSPSWGSYNEQFF. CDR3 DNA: TGTGCCAGCAGCCCGAGTTGGGGGTCCTACAATGAGCAGTTCTTC.

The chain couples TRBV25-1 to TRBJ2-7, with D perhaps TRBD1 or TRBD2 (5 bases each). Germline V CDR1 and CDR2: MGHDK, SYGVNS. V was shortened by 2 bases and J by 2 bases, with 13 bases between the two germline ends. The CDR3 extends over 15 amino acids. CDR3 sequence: CASSEVGDRAYEQYF. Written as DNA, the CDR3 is TGTGCCAGCAGTGAAGTCGGGGACCGAGCCTACGAGCAGTACTTC.

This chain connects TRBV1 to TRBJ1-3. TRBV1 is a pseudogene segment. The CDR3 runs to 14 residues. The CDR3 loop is CTSPDPGGPNTIYF. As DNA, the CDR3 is TGCACCAGCCCGGACCCGGGTGGCCCGAACACCATATATTTT.